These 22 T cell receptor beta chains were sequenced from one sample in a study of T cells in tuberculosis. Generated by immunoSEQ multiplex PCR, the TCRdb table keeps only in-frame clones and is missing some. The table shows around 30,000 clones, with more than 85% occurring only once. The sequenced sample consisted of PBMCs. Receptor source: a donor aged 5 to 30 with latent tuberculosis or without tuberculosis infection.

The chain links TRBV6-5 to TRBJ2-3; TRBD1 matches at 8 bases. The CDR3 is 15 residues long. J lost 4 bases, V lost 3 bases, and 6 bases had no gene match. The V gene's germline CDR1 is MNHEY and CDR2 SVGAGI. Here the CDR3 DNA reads TGTGCCAGCAGTTATCAAGGACAGGGCCCAGATACGCAGTATTTT. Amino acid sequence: CASSYQGQGPDTQYF.

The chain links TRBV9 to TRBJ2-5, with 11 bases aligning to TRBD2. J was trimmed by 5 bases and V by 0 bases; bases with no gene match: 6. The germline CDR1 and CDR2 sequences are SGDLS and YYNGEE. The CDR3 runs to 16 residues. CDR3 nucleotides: TGTGCCAGCAGCGTAGAGCTAGCGGGAGGTCGGGAGACCCAGTACTTC. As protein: CASSVELAGGRETQYF.

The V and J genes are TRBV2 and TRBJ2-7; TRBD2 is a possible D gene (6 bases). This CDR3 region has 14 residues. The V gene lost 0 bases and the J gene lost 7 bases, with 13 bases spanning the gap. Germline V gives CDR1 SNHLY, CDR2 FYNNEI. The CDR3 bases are TGTGCCAGCAGTGAAGCGTGGTCAGGGAGGGAGCAGTACTTC. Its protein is CASSEAWSGREQYF.

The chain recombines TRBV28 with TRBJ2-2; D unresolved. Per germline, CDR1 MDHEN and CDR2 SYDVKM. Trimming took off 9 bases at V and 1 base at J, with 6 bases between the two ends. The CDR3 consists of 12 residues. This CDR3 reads CASRGNTGELFF. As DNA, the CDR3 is TGTGCCAGTAGAGGGAACACCGGGGAGCTGTTTTTT.

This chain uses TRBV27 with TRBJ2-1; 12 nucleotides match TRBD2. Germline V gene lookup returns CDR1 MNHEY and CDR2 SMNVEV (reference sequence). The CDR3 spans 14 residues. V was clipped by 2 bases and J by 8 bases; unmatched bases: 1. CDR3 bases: TGTGCCAGCAGTTTAAGACTAGCGGGGGATGAGCAGTTCTTC. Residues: CASSLRLAGDEQFF.

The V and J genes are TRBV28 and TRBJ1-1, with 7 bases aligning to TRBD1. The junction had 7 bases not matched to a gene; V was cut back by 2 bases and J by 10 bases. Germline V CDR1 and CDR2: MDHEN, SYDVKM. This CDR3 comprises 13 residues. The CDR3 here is CASSLNPSGGAFF. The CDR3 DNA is TGTGCCAGCAGTTTAAACCCGTCAGGGGGAGCTTTCTTT.

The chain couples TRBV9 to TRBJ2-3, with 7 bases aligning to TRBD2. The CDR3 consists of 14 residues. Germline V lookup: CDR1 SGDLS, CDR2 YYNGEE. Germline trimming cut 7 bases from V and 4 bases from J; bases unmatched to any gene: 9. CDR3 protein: CASRGGSGSDTQYF. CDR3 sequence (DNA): TGTGCCAGCCGTGGCGGGAGTGGTTCAGATACGCAGTATTTT.

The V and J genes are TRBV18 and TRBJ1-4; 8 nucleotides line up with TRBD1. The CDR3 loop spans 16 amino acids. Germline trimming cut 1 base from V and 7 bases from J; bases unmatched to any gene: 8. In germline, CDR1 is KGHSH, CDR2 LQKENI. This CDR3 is CASSPLRQGASEKLFF. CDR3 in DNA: TGTGCCAGCTCACCACTTCGCCAGGGGGCTTCTGAAAAACTGTTTTTT.

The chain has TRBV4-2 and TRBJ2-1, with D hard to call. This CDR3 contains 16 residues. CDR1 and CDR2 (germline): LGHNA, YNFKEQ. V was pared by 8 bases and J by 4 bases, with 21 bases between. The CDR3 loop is CASSEADKPFYNEQFF. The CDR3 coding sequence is TGTGCCAGCTCCGAAGCAGACAAACCCTTTTACAATGAGCAGTTCTTC.

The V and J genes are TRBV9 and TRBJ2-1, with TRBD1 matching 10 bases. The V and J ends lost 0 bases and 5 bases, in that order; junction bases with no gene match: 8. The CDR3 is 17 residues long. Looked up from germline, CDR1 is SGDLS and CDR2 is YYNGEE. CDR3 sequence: CASSVARTGGMHNEQFF. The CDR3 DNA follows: TGTGCCAGCAGCGTAGCGCGGACAGGGGGGATGCACAATGAGCAGTTCTTC.

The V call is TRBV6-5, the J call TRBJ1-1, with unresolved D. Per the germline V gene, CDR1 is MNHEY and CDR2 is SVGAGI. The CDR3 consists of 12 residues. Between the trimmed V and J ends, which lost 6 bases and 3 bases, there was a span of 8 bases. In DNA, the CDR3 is TGTGCCAGCAGGGGCTTATACACTGAAGCTTTCTTT. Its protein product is CASRGLYTEAFF.

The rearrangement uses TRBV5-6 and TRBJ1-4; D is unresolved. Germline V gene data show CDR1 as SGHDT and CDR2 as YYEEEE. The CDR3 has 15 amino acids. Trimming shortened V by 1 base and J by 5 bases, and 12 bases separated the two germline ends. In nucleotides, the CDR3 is TGTGCCAGCAGCTTGCGTAGACACCAAAATGAAAAACTGTTTTTT. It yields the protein CASSLRRHQNEKLFF.

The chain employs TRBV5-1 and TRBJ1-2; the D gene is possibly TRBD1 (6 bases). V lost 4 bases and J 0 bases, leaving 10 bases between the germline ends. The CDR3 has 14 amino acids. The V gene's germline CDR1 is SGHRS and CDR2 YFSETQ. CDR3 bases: TGCGCCAGCAGCCCGACAGGAACTAACTATGGCTACACCTTC. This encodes CASSPTGTNYGYTF. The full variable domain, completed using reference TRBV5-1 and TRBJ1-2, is KAGVTQTPRYLIKTRGQQVTLSCSPISGHRSVSWYQQTPGQGLQFLFEYFSETQRNKGNFPGRFSGRQFSNSRSEMNVSTLELGDSALYLCASSPTGTNYGYTFGSGTRLTVV.

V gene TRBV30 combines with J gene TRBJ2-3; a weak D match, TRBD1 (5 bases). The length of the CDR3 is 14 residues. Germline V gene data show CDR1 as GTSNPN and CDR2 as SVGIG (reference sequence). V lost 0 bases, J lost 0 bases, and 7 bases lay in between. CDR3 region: CAWSVDSSTDTQYF. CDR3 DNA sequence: TGTGCCTGGAGTGTAGACAGTAGCACAGATACGCAGTATTTT.

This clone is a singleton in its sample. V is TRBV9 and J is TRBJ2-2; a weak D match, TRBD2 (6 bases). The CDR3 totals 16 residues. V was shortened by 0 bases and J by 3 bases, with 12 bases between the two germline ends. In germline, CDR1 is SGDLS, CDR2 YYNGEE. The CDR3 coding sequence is TGTGCCAGCAGCGTAGATCGGGGGTCGGACACCGGGGAGCTGTTTTTT. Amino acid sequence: CASSVDRGSDTGELFF.

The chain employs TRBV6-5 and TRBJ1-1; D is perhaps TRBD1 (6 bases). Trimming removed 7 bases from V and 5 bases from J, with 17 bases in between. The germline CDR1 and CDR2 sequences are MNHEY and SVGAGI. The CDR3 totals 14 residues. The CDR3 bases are TGTGCCAGCAACGTCGGGGGGCTGGGGACTGAAGCTTTCTTT. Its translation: CASNVGGLGTEAFF.

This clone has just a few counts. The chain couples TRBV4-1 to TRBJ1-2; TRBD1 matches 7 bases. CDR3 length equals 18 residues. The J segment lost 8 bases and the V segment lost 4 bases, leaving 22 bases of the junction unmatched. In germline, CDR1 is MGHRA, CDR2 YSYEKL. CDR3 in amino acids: CASSPQGGQFLYPSGYTF. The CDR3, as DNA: TGCGCCAGCAGCCCTCAGGGGGGACAATTTCTCTACCCTAGCGGCTACACCTTC.

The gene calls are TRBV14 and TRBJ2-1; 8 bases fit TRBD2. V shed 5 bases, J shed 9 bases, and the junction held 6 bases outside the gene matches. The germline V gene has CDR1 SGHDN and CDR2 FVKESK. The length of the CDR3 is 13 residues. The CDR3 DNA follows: TGTGCCAGCAGCGCGGGACTAGGGGGTGAGCAGTTCTTC. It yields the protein CASSAGLGGEQFF.

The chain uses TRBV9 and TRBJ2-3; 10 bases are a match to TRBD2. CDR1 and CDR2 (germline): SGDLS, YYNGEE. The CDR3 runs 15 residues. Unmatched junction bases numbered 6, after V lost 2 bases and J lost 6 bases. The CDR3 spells CASSVWSGGADTQYF. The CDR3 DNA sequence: TGTGCCAGCAGCGTCTGGAGCGGGGGGGCTGATACGCAGTATTTT.

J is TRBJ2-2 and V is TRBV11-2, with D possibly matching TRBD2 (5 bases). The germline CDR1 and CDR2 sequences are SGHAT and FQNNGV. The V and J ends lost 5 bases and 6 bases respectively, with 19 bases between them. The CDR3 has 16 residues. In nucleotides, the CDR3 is TGTGCCAGCAGCCGTGCCCAACTAGTTCACGCCGGGGAGCTGTTTTTT. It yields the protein CASSRAQLVHAGELFF.

This CDR3 reads CASSWLGGRWERWSYNEQFF. The DNA of the CDR3 is TGTGCCAGCAGCTGGTTGGGGGGTCGTTGGGAGCGGTGGTCCTACAATGAGCAGTTCTTC. The chain carries TRBV12-1 and TRBJ2-1; TRBD2 was called by the table and not checked on the DNA. TRBV12-1 is recorded as a pseudogene. The CDR3 is made up of 20 amino acids.

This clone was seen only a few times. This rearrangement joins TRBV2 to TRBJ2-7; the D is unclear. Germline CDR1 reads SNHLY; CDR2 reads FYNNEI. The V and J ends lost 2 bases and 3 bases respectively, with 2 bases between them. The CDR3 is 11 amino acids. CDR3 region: CASSEYYEQYF. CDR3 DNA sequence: TGTGCCAGCAGTGAATACTACGAGCAGTACTTC. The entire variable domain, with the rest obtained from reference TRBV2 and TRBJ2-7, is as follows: EPEVTQTPSHQVTQMGQEVILRCVPISNHLYFYWYRQILGQKVEFLVSFYNNEISEKSEIFDDQFSVERPDGSNFTLKIRSTKLEDSAMYFCASSEYYEQYFGPGTRLTVT.